The 12 T cell receptor beta chains in this list originate from one sample, sequenced in a study of CD8 T cells in ankylosing spondylitis. The study, taken as a whole, reports: Seemingly characteristic of ankylosing spondylitis blood was a TCR beta motif consisting of about 8 highly homologous variants.

Their antigen targets remain unknown. One entry per CDR3 protein, called by TCRdb with MiXCR from the 5' RACE reads. This sample has fewer than 750,000 distinct CDR3 sequences, with under 20% found just once. The sample was blood, either unsorted or a sorted T cell fraction (not recorded which). The receptors derive from a male donor with ankylosing spondylitis.

This clonotype came up a few times. The genes are TRBV2 and TRBJ1-4; tentative D call: TRBD1 (6 bases). The CDR3 contains 13 residues. Germline loops: CDR1 SNHLY, CDR2 FYNNEI. V lost 5 bases and J 7 bases, leaving 11 bases between the germline ends. CDR3 protein: CASSWGPSEKLFF. DNA of the CDR3: TGTGCCAGCAGTTGGGGGCCTAGTGAAAAACTGTTTTTT.

This clonotype has only a few counts. The chain is built from TRBV12-3 or TRBV12-4 and TRBJ2-3; D is perhaps TRBD1 (6 bases). The length of the CDR3 is 12 residues. Trimming removed 5 bases at V and 7 bases at J, with 10 bases between. CDR3 sequence reads: CASSATGNTQYF. DNA for the CDR3: TGTGCCAGCAGTGCAACAGGGAATACGCAGTATTTT.

This clonotype has at least ten counts. This rearrangement joins TRBV10-3 to TRBJ1-3; D gene uncertain. The CDR3 consists of 14 residues. Trimming took off 6 bases at V and 0 bases at J, with 9 bases between the two ends. Per germline, CDR1 ENHRY and CDR2 SYGVKD. The CDR3 nucleotides read TGTGCCATCAGGGCCCAAAACTCTGGAAACACCATATATTTT. Translating it yields CAIRAQNSGNTIYF.

This clonotype was counted ten times or more. J is TRBJ2-3 and V is TRBV5-1, with D unclear. This CDR3 contains 13 residues. Germline CDR1 SGHRS, CDR2 YFSETQ. V was pared by 1 base and J by 2 bases, with 5 bases between. DNA for the CDR3: TGCGCCAGCAGCTTGTTTCTCACAGATACGCAGTATTTT. Amino acid sequence: CASSLFLTDTQYF.

In its sample, this clonotype was seen many times. The V gene is TRBV12-3 or TRBV12-4, the J gene TRBJ2-7; 10 nucleotides line up with TRBD2. Trimming removed 4 bases from V and 5 bases from J; junction bases left unmatched: 5. CDR3 length: 14 residues. The CDR3 loop reads CASSWTSGNNEQYF. In DNA form, the CDR3 reads TGTGCCAGCAGTTGGACTAGCGGAAACAACGAGCAGTACTTC.

This sequence joins TRBV6-5 and TRBJ1-1; D not certain. The V end lost 2 bases, the J end lost 3 bases, and 7 bases lay between the germline ends. This CDR3 has 13 residues. Germline values: CDR1 MNHEY, CDR2 SVGAGI. The DNA of the CDR3 is TGTGCCAGCAGTTACGTGGAGGACACTGAAGCTTTCTTT. Protein product: CASSYVEDTEAFF.

The V and J genes are TRBV4-2 and TRBJ1-2, with D perhaps matching TRBD1 (6 bases). Trimming left V 3 bases short and J 8 bases short, with 13 bases between. The CDR3 is 13 residues long. The germline V gene has CDR1 LGHNA and CDR2 YNFKEQ. The CDR3 loop reads CASSHTDSGGYTF. CDR3 nucleotides: TGTGCCAGCAGCCATACGGACAGTGGCGGCTACACCTTC.

The chain is built from TRBV9 and TRBJ2-3, with D perhaps TRBD2 (5 bases). Trimming left V 4 bases short and J 3 bases short, with 15 bases between. This CDR3 has 15 residues. Per the germline V gene, CDR1 is SGDLS and CDR2 is YYNGEE. The CDR3, as DNA: TGTGCCAGCAGCCCCTCCCAAACTAGGACAGATACGCAGTATTTT. Translated: CASSPSQTRTDTQYF.

This rearrangement joins TRBV14 to TRBJ2-3; 8 bases fit TRBD2. The CDR3 has 16 residues. CDR1 is SGHDN and CDR2 is FVKESK in the germline V gene. J lost 6 bases, V lost 4 bases, and 12 bases had no gene match. The DNA of the CDR3 is TGTGCCAGCAGCCCCCTTGGACTAGCCGTGGGGGATACGCAGTATTTT. Residues: CASSPLGLAVGDTQYF.

The CDR3 sequence: CSVGEGLQFF. CDR3 sequence (DNA): TGCAGCGTGGGGGAAGGGTTACAGTTCTTC. This chain uses TRBV29-1 with TRBJ2-1; D assignment may be TRBD1 or TRBD2 (5 bases each). From germline, CDR1 is SQVTM and CDR2 ANQGSEA. With 6 bases removed from V and 13 bases from J, the gap between germline ends came to 13 bases. The CDR3 has 10 residues.

This chain connects TRBV20-1 to TRBJ2-7; 10 nucleotides agree with TRBD2. V lost 1 base, J lost 4 bases, and 4 bases stayed unmatched. From germline, CDR1 is DFQATT and CDR2 SNEGSKA (reference sequence). The CDR3 is 14 residues long. In nucleotides, the CDR3 is TGCAGTGCTAGAGCGCCTAGCGGGAGTTACGAGCAGTACTTC. Its translation is CSARAPSGSYEQYF.

This clonotype has more than one count but fewer than ten. The V gene is TRBV20-1, the J gene TRBJ2-1; tentative D call: TRBD1 (5 bases). Germline V CDR1 and CDR2: DFQATT, SNEGSKA (reference sequence). V lost 1 base and J 0 bases, leaving 10 bases between the germline ends. This CDR3 contains 15 residues. CDR3 sequence (DNA): TGCAGTGCTAGAGTGGACACGAGCTCCTACAATGAGCAGTTCTTC. It specifies CSARVDTSSYNEQFF.